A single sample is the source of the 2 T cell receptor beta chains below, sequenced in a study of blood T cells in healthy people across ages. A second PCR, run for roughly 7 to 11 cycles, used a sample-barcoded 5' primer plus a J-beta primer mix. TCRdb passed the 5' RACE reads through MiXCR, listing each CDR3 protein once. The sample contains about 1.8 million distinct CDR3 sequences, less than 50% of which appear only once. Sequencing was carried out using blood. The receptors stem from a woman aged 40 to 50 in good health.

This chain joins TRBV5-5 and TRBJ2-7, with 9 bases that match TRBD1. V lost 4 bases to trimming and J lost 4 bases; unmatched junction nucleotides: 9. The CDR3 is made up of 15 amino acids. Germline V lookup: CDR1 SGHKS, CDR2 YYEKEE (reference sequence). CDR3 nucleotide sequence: TGTGCCAGCAGCAGGCGTGGACAGGGGATGTACGAGCAGTACTTC. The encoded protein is CASSRRGQGMYEQYF.

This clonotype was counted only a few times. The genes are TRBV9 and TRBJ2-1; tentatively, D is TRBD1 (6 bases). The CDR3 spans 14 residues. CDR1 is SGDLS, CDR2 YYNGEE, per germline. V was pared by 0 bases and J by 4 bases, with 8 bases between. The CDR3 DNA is TGTGCCAGCAGCGTAGCTACAGGGTACAATGAGCAGTTCTTC. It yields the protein CASSVATGYNEQFF.